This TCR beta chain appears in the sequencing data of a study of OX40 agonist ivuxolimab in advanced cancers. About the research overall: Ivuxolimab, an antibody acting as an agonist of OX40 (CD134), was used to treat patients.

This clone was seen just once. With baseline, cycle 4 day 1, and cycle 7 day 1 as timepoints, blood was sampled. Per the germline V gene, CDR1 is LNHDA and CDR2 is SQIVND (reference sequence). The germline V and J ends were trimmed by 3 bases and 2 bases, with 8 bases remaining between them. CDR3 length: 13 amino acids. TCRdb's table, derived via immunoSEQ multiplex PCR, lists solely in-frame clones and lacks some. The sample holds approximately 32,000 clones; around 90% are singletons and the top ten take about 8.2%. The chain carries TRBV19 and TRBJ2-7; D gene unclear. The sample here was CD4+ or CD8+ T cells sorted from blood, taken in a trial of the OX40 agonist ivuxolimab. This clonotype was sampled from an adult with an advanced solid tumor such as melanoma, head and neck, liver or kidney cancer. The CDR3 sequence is CASSIRTTYEQYF. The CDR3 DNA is TGTGCCAGTAGTATTCGGACCACCTACGAGCAGTACTTC. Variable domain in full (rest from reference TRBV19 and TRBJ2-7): DGGITQSPKYLFRKEGQNVTLSCEQNLNHDAMYWYRQDPGQGLRLIYYSQIVNDFQKGDIAEGYSVSREKKESFPLTVTSAQKNPTAFYLCASSIRTTYEQYFGPGTRLTVT.